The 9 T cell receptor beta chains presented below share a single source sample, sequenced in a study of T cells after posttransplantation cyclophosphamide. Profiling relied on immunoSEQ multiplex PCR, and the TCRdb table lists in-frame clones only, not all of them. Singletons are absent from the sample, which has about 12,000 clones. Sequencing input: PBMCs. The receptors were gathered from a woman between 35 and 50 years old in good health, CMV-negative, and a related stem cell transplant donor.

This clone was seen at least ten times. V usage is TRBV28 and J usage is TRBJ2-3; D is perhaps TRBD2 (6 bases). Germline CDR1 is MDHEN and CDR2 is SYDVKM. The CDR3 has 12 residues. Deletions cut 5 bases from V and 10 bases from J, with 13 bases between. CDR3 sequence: CASSTTSKAQYF. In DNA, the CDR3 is TGTGCCAGCAGTACGACTAGTAAAGCGCAGTATTTT. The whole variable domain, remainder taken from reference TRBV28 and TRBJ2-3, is DVKVTQSSRYLVKRTGEKVFLECVQDMDHENMFWYRQDPGLGLRLIYFSYDVKMKEKGDIPEGYSVSREKKERFSLILESASTNQTSMYLCASSTTSKAQYFGPGTRLTVL.

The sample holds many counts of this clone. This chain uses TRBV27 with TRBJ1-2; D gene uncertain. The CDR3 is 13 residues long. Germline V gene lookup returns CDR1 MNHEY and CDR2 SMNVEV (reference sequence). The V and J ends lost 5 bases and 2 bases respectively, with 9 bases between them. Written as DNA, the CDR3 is TGTGCCAGCAGTCTAAGCGGCAACTATGGCTACACCTTC. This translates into CASSLSGNYGYTF.

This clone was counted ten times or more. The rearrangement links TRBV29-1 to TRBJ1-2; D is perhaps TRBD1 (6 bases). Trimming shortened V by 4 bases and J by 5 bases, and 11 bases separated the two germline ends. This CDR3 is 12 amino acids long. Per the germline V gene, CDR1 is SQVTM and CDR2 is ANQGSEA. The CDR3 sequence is CSVGEQGYGYTF. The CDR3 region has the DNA TGCAGCGTTGGGGAACAGGGATATGGCTACACCTTC.

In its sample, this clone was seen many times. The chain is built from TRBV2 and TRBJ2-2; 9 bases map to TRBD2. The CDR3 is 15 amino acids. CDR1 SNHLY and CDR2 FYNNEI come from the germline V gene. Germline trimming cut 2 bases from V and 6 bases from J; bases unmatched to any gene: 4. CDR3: CASSESGGSAGELFF. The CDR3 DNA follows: TGTGCCAGCAGTGAAAGCGGGGGGTCCGCCGGGGAGCTGTTTTTT.

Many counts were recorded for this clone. The CDR3 loop reads CAWSAGAGNTIYF. The DNA of the CDR3 is TGTGCCTGGAGTGCCGGTGCTGGAAACACCATATATTTT. The chain combines TRBV30 with TRBJ1-3; D is undetermined. CDR3 length: 13 amino acids. V was cut by 1 base and J by 2 bases, with 6 bases left in between. Germline V gene sequence: CDR1 GTSNPN, CDR2 SVGIG (reference sequence).

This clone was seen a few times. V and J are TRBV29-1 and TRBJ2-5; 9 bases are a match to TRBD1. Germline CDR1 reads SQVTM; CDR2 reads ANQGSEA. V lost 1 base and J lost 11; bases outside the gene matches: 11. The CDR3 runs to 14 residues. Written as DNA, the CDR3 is TGCAGCGTTGAAGTCATGGGACAGGGCGAAGAGCAGTACTTC. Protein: CSVEVMGQGEEQYF.

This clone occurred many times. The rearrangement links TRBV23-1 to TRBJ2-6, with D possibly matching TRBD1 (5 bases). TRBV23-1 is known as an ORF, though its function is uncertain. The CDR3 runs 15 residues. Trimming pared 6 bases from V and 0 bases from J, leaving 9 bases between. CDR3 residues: CASRPTGSGANVLTF. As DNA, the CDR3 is TGCGCCAGCAGACCCACAGGCTCTGGGGCCAACGTCCTGACTTTC.

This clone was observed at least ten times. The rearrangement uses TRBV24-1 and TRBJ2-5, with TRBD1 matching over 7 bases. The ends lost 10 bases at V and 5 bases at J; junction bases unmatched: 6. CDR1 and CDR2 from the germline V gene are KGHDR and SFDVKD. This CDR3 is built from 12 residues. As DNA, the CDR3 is TGTGCCACTAGGGGGCTGGGTGAGACCCAGTACTTC. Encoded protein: CATRGLGETQYF.

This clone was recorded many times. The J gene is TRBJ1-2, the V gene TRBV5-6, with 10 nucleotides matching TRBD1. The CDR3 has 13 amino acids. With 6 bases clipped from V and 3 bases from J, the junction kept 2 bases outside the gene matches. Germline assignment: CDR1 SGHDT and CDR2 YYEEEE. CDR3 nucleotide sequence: TGTGCCAGCACCGGACAGGGGGACTATGGCTACACCTTC. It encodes CASTGQGDYGYTF.